The next 10 T cell receptor beta chains were all read from a single sample in a study of T cells in Graves' hyperthyroidism and ophthalmopathy. Authors of the study amplified TCR beta CDR3 regions from RNA transcripts. During a first-round RT-PCR of the TCR CDR3, the HTBI primer set was used. TCRdb redid the calling of the multiplex PCR reads with MiXCR, one entry per CDR3 protein. Seen here are approximately 300,000 distinct CDR3 sequences, about 18% observed once, and the top ten hold approximately 60%. Sequencing used blood. The receptors were sampled from a woman between 55 and 75 years old with Graves' ophthalmopathy.

At least ten counts were recorded for this clonotype. The V call is TRBV19, the J call TRBJ1-2; 9 bases agree with TRBD1. Germline trimming cut 5 bases from V and 3 bases from J; bases unmatched to any gene: 1. The CDR3 is 13 amino acids. Germline V CDR1 and CDR2: LNHDA, SQIVND (reference sequence). This CDR3 reads CASSRDRDYGYTF. CDR3 coding DNA: TGTGCCAGTAGTCGGGACAGGGACTATGGCTACACCTTC.

In this sample, this clonotype turned up many times. This chain links TRBV3-1 with TRBJ1-6; 8 positions match TRBD1. The germline V gene encodes CDR1 LGHDT and CDR2 YNNKEL (reference sequence). With 4 bases clipped from V and 7 bases from J, the junction kept 3 bases outside the gene matches. This CDR3 contains 14 residues. CDR3 sequence: CASSRGTGNSPLHF. DNA for the CDR3: TGTGCCAGCAGCCGAGGGACAGGAAATTCACCCCTCCACTTT.

This sequence joins TRBV4-3 and TRBJ2-5; D unresolved. CDR1 LGHNA and CDR2 YSLEER come from the germline V gene. The ends were cut back, 3 bases at V and 4 bases at J, with 9 bases in the middle. The length of the CDR3 is 13 residues. CDR3 sequence: CASSQELRETQYF. The DNA of the CDR3 is TGCGCCAGCAGCCAGGAACTTCGAGAGACCCAGTACTTC.

This clonotype was counted a few times. This rearrangement joins TRBV24-1 to TRBJ2-1, with 9 nucleotides matching TRBD1. The germline V gene has CDR1 KGHDR and CDR2 SFDVKD. The CDR3 is made up of 18 amino acids. Trimming cost V 0 bases and J 6 bases; bases outside gene matches: 11. Here the CDR3 DNA reads TGTGCCACCAGTGATTTGCATCCGGGACAGGGTGTGGGCAATGAGCAGTTCTTC. Residues: CATSDLHPGQGVGNEQFF.

This clonotype has only a few counts. The chain joins TRBV5-1 to TRBJ1-1, with TRBD1 matching 7 bases. V shed 4 bases, J shed 0 bases, and the junction held 9 bases outside the gene matches. The length of the CDR3 is 16 residues. Germline CDR1 is SGHRS and CDR2 is YFSETQ. CDR3 in amino acids: CASSRREGTVNTEAFF. CDR3 bases: TGCGCCAGCAGCCGAAGAGAAGGGACAGTGAACACTGAAGCTTTCTTT.

This clonotype came up many times. This sequence joins TRBV5-1 and TRBJ2-1, with D maybe TRBD2 (6 bases). V was trimmed by 0 bases and J by 0 bases, leaving 16 bases between them. The length of the CDR3 is 18 residues. From germline, CDR1 is SGHRS and CDR2 YFSETQ. CDR3 loop: CASSLAIAVADSYNEQFF. In DNA, the CDR3 is TGCGCCAGCAGCTTGGCGATCGCGGTAGCGGACTCCTACAATGAGCAGTTCTTC.

Concerning this clonotype: A junction boundary mismatches the germline segment, possibly from a read error. The rearrangement links TRBV5-1 to TRBJ1-2, with 8 nucleotides matching TRBD1. The CDR3 loop spans 17 amino acids. From germline, CDR1 is SGHRS and CDR2 YFSETQ. CDR3 amino acids: CASSLGQGTGLNNGYTF. The CDR3 coding sequence is TGCGCCAGCAGCTTGGGCCAGGGGACAGGACTTAACAATGGCTACACCTTC.

This clonotype was recorded many times. The chain's CDR3 is CASSQYEHVSNQPQHF. For the CDR3, the DNA is TGCGCCAGCAGCCAATACGAACACGTAAGCAATCAGCCCCAGCATTTT. The chain combines TRBV4-1 with TRBJ1-5; D is unresolved. Germline CDR1 is MGHRA and CDR2 is YSYEKL. This CDR3 has 16 amino acids. Trimming took 2 bases from V and 1 from J, leaving 12 bases between them.

Details on this clonotype: Being one base from a much bigger clone, this may be a read error. The J gene is TRBJ1-1, the V gene TRBV18; maybe TRBD1 (6 bases). In germline, CDR1 is KGHSH, CDR2 LQKENI. The CDR3 loop spans 15 amino acids. The CDR3 nucleotides read TGTGCCAGCTCCCTCCGGGACACCACGAACACTGAAGCTCTCTTT. Amino acid sequence: CASSLRDTTNTEALF.

This clonotype was counted many times. The chain joins TRBV20-1 to TRBJ1-4; D may be TRBD1 (5 bases). The CDR3 consists of 14 residues. Germline V gene lookup returns CDR1 DFQATT and CDR2 SNEGSKA (reference sequence). Trimming removed 0 bases at V and 5 bases at J, with 10 bases between. CDR3 coding DNA: TGCAGTGCTAGAGATCCCCCAGGGAATGAAAAACTGTTTTTT. The encoded protein is CSARDPPGNEKLFF.